This TCR beta chain is from a study of metastatic and nonmetastatic thyroid tumors. Study-level background: Across peripheral blood and tumor or nodule tissue samples taken from malignant and benign thyroid patients, the repertoires were compared with one another.

No patient received treatment before thyroid surgery. Original methodology: A classifier for distant metastasis in papillary thyroid cancer was constructed using CDR3 differences observed across clinicopathological groups. TCRdb re-processed the PCR reads through MiXCR. These V and J calls rely on TCRdb rather than the paper's analysis. This sample has tens of thousands of clones, with roughly 18% found just once. This clone was counted at least ten times. The CDR3 spans 20 residues. Per germline, CDR1 SGHRS and CDR2 YFSETQ. The ends were cut back, 1 base at V and 1 base at J, with 26 bases in the middle.

The TCR comes from a female donor with papillary thyroid cancer or a benign thyroid nodule (not recorded which). Some clones in this sample may be carry-over from other donors' samples. The genes are TRBV5-1 and TRBJ1-1; perhaps TRBD1 as D (5 bases). The sample was blood. The CDR3 bases are TGCGCCAGCAGCTTGAAGATTCCGGGGACTTCCCGGGGTAGGAACACTGAAGCTTTCTTT. This gives the protein CASSLKIPGTSRGRNTEAFF.